One and the same sample provided the 20 T cell receptor beta chains below, sequenced in a study of blood T cell repertoires in COVID-19. Sequencing was performed with immunoSEQ multiplex PCR; in TCRdb, only in-frame clones are kept and a portion is missing. The sample lists about 400,000 clones, around 90% occurring once. Input material: peripheral blood. The source is a human donor in a cohort sampled during active COVID-19.

J is TRBJ1-2 and V is TRBV3-1 (or the pseudogene TRBV3-2); D call uncertain. The CDR3 loop spans 14 amino acids. Trimming pared 0 bases from V and 5 bases from J, leaving 10 bases between. Germline CDR1 reads LGHDT; CDR2 reads YNNKEL (reference sequence). CDR3 coding DNA: TGTGCCAGCAGCCAAGATCAATCCCAATATGGCTACACCTTC. This gives the protein CASSQDQSQYGYTF.

The chain joins TRBV4-1 to TRBJ1-5; D possibly corresponds to TRBD1 (6 bases). V was shortened by 4 bases and J by 5 bases, with 18 bases between the two germline ends. CDR3 length: 16 residues. Germline V lookup: CDR1 MGHRA, CDR2 YSYEKL. The CDR3 nucleotides are TGCGCCAGCAGCCGGGGACCCCAGGGGATTTATCAGCCCCAGCATTTT. Protein sequence: CASSRGPQGIYQPQHF.

The table lists this clone with a few counts. This chain uses TRBV6-5 with TRBJ2-7, with TRBD2 matching 13 bases. Trimming at V came to 4 bases and at J to 3 bases, leaving 0 bases not matched to a gene. Germline CDR1 is MNHEY and CDR2 is SVGAGI. The CDR3 sequence is 14 residues long. CDR3 region: CASSWTSGGYEQYF. DNA for the CDR3: TGTGCCAGCAGTTGGACTAGCGGGGGCTACGAGCAGTACTTC.

The chain is built from TRBV5-8 and TRBJ2-1; tentatively, D is TRBD2 (7 bases). Trimming took 2 bases from V and 8 from J, leaving 17 bases between them. CDR1 is SGHTS and CDR2 is YDEGEE in the germline V gene. This CDR3 comprises 15 residues. The CDR3 bases are TGTGCCAGCAGCTTTGGGGGGCGGGAGAGCGATGAGCAGTTCTTC. Residues: CASSFGGRESDEQFF.

V usage is TRBV11-1 and J usage is TRBJ1-1, with D perhaps matching TRBD1 (6 bases). Trimming cost V 1 base and J 3 bases, with 6 bases left between them. The CDR3 length is 13 residues. Germline values: CDR1 SGHAT, CDR2 FQDESV (reference sequence). CDR3 bases: TGTGCCAGCAGCTTAGACAGGGACACTGAAGCTTTCTTT. It translates to CASSLDRDTEAFF.

This chain uses TRBV7-9 with TRBJ2-7; TRBD1 is a possible D gene (6 bases). The CDR3 has 14 amino acids. From germline, CDR1 is SEHNR and CDR2 FQNEAQ (reference sequence). The CDR3 nucleotides read TGTGCTGTTAAAGGGGCAGGGGCGATCTACGAGCAGTACTTC. Residues: CAVKGAGAIYEQYF. Supplemented by reference TRBV7-9 and TRBJ2-7, the full variable domain reads DTGVSQNPRHKITKRGQNVTFRCDPISEHNRLYWYRQTLGQGPEFLTYFQNEAQLEKSRLLSDRFSAERPKGSFSTLEIQRTEQGDSAMYLCAVKGAGAIYEQYFGPGTRLTVT.

This chain joins TRBV6-5 and TRBJ2-7; D not resolved. The ends were cut back, 6 bases at V and 5 bases at J, with 17 bases in the middle. This CDR3 is built from 14 residues. Germline CDR1 is MNHEY and CDR2 is SVGAGI. As DNA, the CDR3 is TGTGCCAGCAGGAGTCTCGGGTTTTTGAACGAGCAGTACTTC. This sequence encodes CASRSLGFLNEQYF.

The genes are TRBV2 and TRBJ2-7; D call uncertain. The V gene lost 7 bases and the J gene lost 2 bases, with 12 bases spanning the gap. The CDR3 contains 13 residues. CDR1 is SNHLY, CDR2 FYNNEI, per germline. The CDR3 DNA is TGTGCCAGCACTTTCGGTGGTCCCTACGAGCAGTACTTC. It encodes CASTFGGPYEQYF.

The chain uses TRBV5-4 and TRBJ2-5, with TRBD1 identical over 7 bases. Germline V lookup: CDR1 SGHNT, CDR2 YYREEE (reference sequence). The CDR3 covers 16 residues. V shed 4 bases and J 5 bases; nucleotides not matched to a gene: 14. This chain's CDR3 is CASSKRQGPTWETQYF. The CDR3, as DNA: TGTGCCAGCAGCAAGAGACAGGGTCCGACATGGGAGACCCAGTACTTC.

This chain uses TRBV5-5 with TRBJ2-1; TRBD1 aligns across 9 bases. The CDR3 runs to 15 residues. Looked up from germline, CDR1 is SGHKS and CDR2 is YYEKEE (reference sequence). V dropped 6 bases and J dropped 5; count of bases not matched to a gene: 9. The CDR3 protein is CASNPRDRVNNEQFF. DNA of the CDR3: TGTGCCAGCAACCCCCGGGACAGGGTAAACAATGAGCAGTTCTTC.

The J gene is TRBJ1-1, the V gene TRBV3-1 (or the pseudogene TRBV3-2), with 7 bases lining up with TRBD1. The CDR3 covers 14 residues. CDR1 is LGHDT and CDR2 is YNNKEL in the germline V gene (reference sequence). V was pared by 4 bases and J by 1 base, with 3 bases of the junction left unmatched. CDR3 residues: CASSRQGPNTEAFF. The CDR3 DNA is TGTGCCAGCAGCCGACAGGGCCCGAACACTGAAGCTTTCTTT.

The V call is TRBV19, the J call TRBJ2-1; a weak D match, TRBD2 (5 bases). In germline, CDR1 is LNHDA, CDR2 SQIVND (reference sequence). Deletions cut 5 bases from V and 0 bases from J, with 11 bases between. This CDR3 contains 15 residues. The CDR3 loop is CASSFRESSYNEQFF. CDR3 sequence (DNA): TGTGCCAGTAGTTTTCGGGAAAGCTCCTACAATGAGCAGTTCTTC.

The rearrangement joins TRBV3-1 (or the pseudogene TRBV3-2) to TRBJ2-5, with 8 bases identical to TRBD2. Germline V gene lookup returns CDR1 LGHDT and CDR2 YNNKEL (reference sequence). The CDR3 runs to 17 residues. J gave up 4 bases and V 0 bases, and 10 bases lay outside the gene matches. The CDR3 DNA follows: TGTGCCAGCAGCCAAGAAAGTGGTCGGGGGGGTATAGAGACCCAGTACTTC. It translates to CASSQESGRGGIETQYF.

The J gene is TRBJ2-7, the V gene TRBV5-1, with 11 bases that match TRBD1. Looked up from germline, CDR1 is SGHRS and CDR2 is YFSETQ. The CDR3 is 15 residues long. J gave up 3 bases and V 3 bases, and 5 bases lay outside the gene matches. Here the CDR3 reads CASSSRDRGFYEQYF. Here the CDR3 DNA reads TGCGCCAGCAGCTCCCGGGACAGGGGGTTCTACGAGCAGTACTTC.

The V gene is TRBV7-9, the J gene TRBJ2-7; 8 positions match TRBD1. Trimming took 4 bases from V and 3 from J; bases not matched to a gene: 5. Germline V gives CDR1 SEHNR, CDR2 FQNEAQ (reference sequence). The CDR3 is 14 residues long. For the CDR3, the DNA is TGTGCCAGCAGCTACCGGGGACAGGACTACGAGCAGTACTTC. Translating it yields CASSYRGQDYEQYF.

The chain employs TRBV6-5 and TRBJ2-7, with TRBD1 matching 7 bases. The ends lost 0 bases at V and 2 bases at J; junction bases unmatched: 1. CDR1 MNHEY and CDR2 SVGAGI come from the germline V gene. The CDR3 runs 14 residues. In nucleotides, the CDR3 is TGTGCCAGCAGTTACTCAGGGGGCCCCTACGAGCAGTACTTC. Translation: CASSYSGGPYEQYF.

The genes are TRBV3-1 (or the pseudogene TRBV3-2) and TRBJ1-2, with D possibly TRBD1 on 5 matching bases. Trimming removed 1 base at V and 5 bases at J, with 8 bases between. This CDR3 has 13 residues. The germline CDR1 and CDR2 sequences are LGHDT and YNNKEL (reference sequence). This chain's CDR3 is CASSQAGEYGYTF. The DNA of the CDR3 is TGTGCCAGCAGCCAAGCGGGGGAGTATGGCTACACCTTC.

This clone appeared once. The rearrangement links TRBV12-5 to TRBJ2-1; 10 nucleotides line up with TRBD2. CDR1 and CDR2 (germline): LGHNT, FRNRAP. The CDR3 loop spans 15 amino acids. Germline trimming cut 2 bases from V and 5 bases from J; bases unmatched to any gene: 3. The CDR3 region is CASGLLTSGHNEQFF. The CDR3 DNA follows: TGTGCTAGTGGTTTGTTGACTAGCGGGCACAATGAGCAGTTCTTC. Using reference TRBV12-5 and TRBJ2-1 for the parts outside the CDR3, the full variable domain is DARVTQTPRHKVTEMGQEVTMRCQPILGHNTVFWYRQTMMQGLELLAYFRNRAPLDDSGMPKDRFSAEMPDATLATLKIQPSEPRDSAVYFCASGLLTSGHNEQFFGPGTRLTVL.

This clone occurred a few times. The chain couples TRBV29-1 to TRBJ1-3, with TRBD1 as a possible D gene (6 bases). The CDR3 is 16 amino acids. V gave up 6 bases and J gave up 0 bases, with 18 bases separating them. Germline lookup yields CDR1 SQVTM and CDR2 ANQGSEA. CDR3 sequence: CSVMGPGQTSGNTIYF. The CDR3 region has the DNA TGCAGCGTCATGGGCCCGGGACAAACCTCTGGAAACACCATATATTTT.

This chain connects TRBV9 to TRBJ2-5; D possibly corresponds to TRBD1 (6 bases). CDR1 is SGDLS, CDR2 YYNGEE, per germline. The germline V and J ends were trimmed by 5 bases and 4 bases, with 27 bases remaining between them. The CDR3 is made up of 18 amino acids. This CDR3 is CASSGWSLETGPGETQYF. The CDR3 DNA reads as TGTGCCAGCAGTGGGTGGTCGTTAGAAACAGGGCCGGGAGAGACCCAGTACTTC.